This T cell receptor (beta chain) stems from a study of blood T cell repertoires in COVID-19. Whole-study context: PBMCs, B-cell-depleted T cells, or T cells were the source of the cDNA or gDNA that made up the material.

In the original analysis: Reference gene primer amplification gave estimated nucleated cell counts. Here immunoSEQ multiplex PCR was the method, and the copy in TCRdb shows in-frame clones only, minus some. D and trimming were read from the DNA, whereas the V and J calls and clone size are those reported in that table. The sample contains fewer than 150,000 clones, about 90% of which appear only once. V was clipped by 0 bases and J by 10 bases, with 11 bases between them. The length of the CDR3 is 13 residues. Germline assignment: CDR1 SGDLS and CDR2 YYNGEE. One Seattle source followed patients from active infection through their disease course.

What was sequenced was peripheral blood. The TCR originated in a woman aged 55-69 years with COVID-19, enrolled during active disease. The rearrangement uses TRBV9 and TRBJ2-1; weak D call: TRBD1 (6 bases). The CDR3 DNA sequence: TGTGCCAGCAGCGTAGTCCCAGGGACAGAGCAGTTCTTC. This codes for CASSVVPGTEQFF.